This T cell receptor (beta chain) originates from a study of vaccination and CD4 T cells after COVID-19. As for the study in general: Post-vaccination specimens were collected at a median of roughly 65 days following dose two (range 14 to 241).

Sequencing of the DNA from cultured CD4+ T cells was carried out with the Oncomine TCR Beta short-read assay. TCRdb reanalysed the PCR reads using MiXCR and keeps one entry per CDR3 protein. The table records more than 20,000 distinct CDR3 sequences, around 50% of them present only once. Sample treatment: roughly 10-day PBMC culture with coronavirus spike peptide pools or control peptides (ViraFEST assay). At both days 3 and 7, half the medium was replaced with fresh IL-2 medium. This clonotype was counted between two and nine times. Its specificity is unknown. Germline-derived CDR1 and CDR2 are SGHRS and YFSETQ. V dropped 0 bases and J dropped 4; count of bases not matched to a gene: 3. CDR3 length: 15 amino acids.

The source is a human donor who had recovered from COVID-19. This chain links TRBV5-1 with TRBJ1-2, with TRBD1 matching 10 bases. The sample was CD4+ T cells from blood, cultured in vitro. The CDR3 region has the DNA TGCGCCAGCAGCTTGGGGACAGGGGGGAGCTATGGCTACACCTTC. Its protein is CASSLGTGGSYGYTF.